Listed below are T cell receptor beta chains from one sample, sequenced in a study of post-analysis software for immune sequencing data. TCRdb analysed the PCR reads with MiXCR anew, one entry per CDR3 protein. Seen here are around 770,000 distinct CDR3 sequences, 46% observed once, and the top ten hold approximately 5%. The sample was blood. These receptors came from a girl aged 5-17 years with multiple sclerosis. Each CDR3 is given with its conserved first and last residue. The order of the fields is clone size, V gene, D gene, CDR3 protein. A D gene is named only where the DNA matches it firmly. The listing skips clone size in some rows; elsewhere it reads once, few, many or a size class.

NA	TRBV7-2	TRBD1	CASSSGQGWYGYTF
once	TRBV5-1	TRBD1	CASNGKGQSYSNQPQHF
NA	TRBV10-3	NA	CAISDVRGGEETQYF
NA	TRBV12-3/TRBV12-4	NA	CASSWTVPYEQYF
NA	TRBV7-9	TRBD2	CASSQPGLASNEQFF
NA	TRBV7-9	NA	CASSPAINRAANYGYTF
NA	TRBV20-1	NA	CSADELFRTDTQYF
NA	TRBV20-1	NA	CSAPTRLDTEAFF
NA	TRBV29-1	NA	CSVEGGGLASETQYF
NA	TRBV27	NA	CASSAQGSSGNTIYF
NA	TRBV9	NA	CASSVGSSEAAYEQYF
NA	TRBV4-1	NA	CASSQGRGTDEQFF
NA	TRBV6-5	TRBD2	CASSYSGAGRETQYF
NA	TRBV20-1	NA	CSAPGWDAVRETQYF
few	TRBV5-5	TRBD1	CASSLTGQEGYTF
NA	TRBV7-9	TRBD2	CASSPIAGNYNEQFF
NA	TRBV7-9	TRBD1	CASSLGTGGTHQPQHF
NA	TRBV28	NA	CASTSSGETQYF
NA	TRBV25-1	NA	CASSVRHGTSLYEQYF
NA	TRBV5-1	TRBD1	CASSPNPGGGQPQHF
NA	TRBV29-1	TRBD2	CSVGGLVGGNEQFF
NA	TRBV20-1	TRBD1	CSARDLGQGSYEQYF
NA	TRBV15	NA	CATGYDSWNEQFF
NA	TRBV20-1	TRBD2	CSASYRLAGVMGTDTQYF
few	TRBV20-1	TRBD2	CSARGLAGMGDTQYF
NA	TRBV28	NA	CASGAPPVLGGGTDTQYF
few	TRBV7-2	TRBD1	CASSLDQGAVETQYF
NA	TRBV6-5	NA	CASSYSPAGGVYEQYF
few	TRBV6-5	NA	CASTGAGVFSEAFF
NA	TRBV7-9	NA	CASSSEAGSTYEQYF
once	TRBV7-9	NA	CASSSGGAYEKLFF
NA	TRBV29-1	NA	CSVGERAGAGYGYTF